The clone carrying this TCR beta chain was recorded once. The record originates from a study of shared clonotypes between healthy human individuals. The CDR3 consists of 17 residues. After removal of 0 bases from V and 3 bases from J, the junction contained 8 bases not matched to a gene. The germline V gene encodes CDR1 SGHDT and CDR2 YYEEEE. Sequenced by immunoSEQ multiplex PCR; TCRdb stores in-frame clones only, minus some. This table has some 2.3 million clones, over 85% appearing once. The origin of this receptor is a man between 18 and 29 years old in good health. Some clones in this sample may be carry-over from other donors' samples. The genes are TRBV5-6 and TRBJ2-2, with 7 bases that match TRBD2. Source material: naive CD4+ T cells from PBMCs. Subset given: CD45RA+ positively selected. The CDR3 DNA follows: TGTGCCAGCAGCTTGGTCGTGGGCGGGAGCGACACCGGGGAGCTGTTTTTT. Protein product: CASSLVVGGSDTGELFF.